This TCR beta chain stems from a study of shared clonotypes between healthy human individuals. Regarding this clone: Its antigen is unidentified.

Replicate PCRs were loaded with roughly 0.3 ug DNA from unsorted PBMC, approximately 31,000 T cell genomes. Measured with immunoSEQ multiplex PCR; TCRdb has only the in-frame clones, and not every one. The repertoire consists of some 490,000 clones, with approximately 80% occurring once and the leading ten covering more than 10%. The germline V and J ends were trimmed by 5 bases and 3 bases, with 23 bases remaining between them. Germline V gene lookup returns CDR1 MGHRA and CDR2 YSYEKL. This CDR3 comprises 18 residues. The unsorted samples took roughly 100 million PBMCs to get genomic DNA. Study findings and constraints: Limited genetic and exposure-history diversity came from having few donors. Donor clonotype sharing was expected to depend on sequencing depth.

The chain combines TRBV4-1 with TRBJ1-3; tentatively, D is TRBD1 (6 bases). The specimen sequenced was PBMCs. This receptor was identified in a woman in her forties in good health. Some clones in this sample may be carry-over from other donors' samples. The CDR3 is CASSGGAVRGLGGNTIYF. For the CDR3, the DNA is TGCGCCAGCAGCGGCGGAGCCGTCAGGGGTCTGGGTGGAAACACCATATATTTT.